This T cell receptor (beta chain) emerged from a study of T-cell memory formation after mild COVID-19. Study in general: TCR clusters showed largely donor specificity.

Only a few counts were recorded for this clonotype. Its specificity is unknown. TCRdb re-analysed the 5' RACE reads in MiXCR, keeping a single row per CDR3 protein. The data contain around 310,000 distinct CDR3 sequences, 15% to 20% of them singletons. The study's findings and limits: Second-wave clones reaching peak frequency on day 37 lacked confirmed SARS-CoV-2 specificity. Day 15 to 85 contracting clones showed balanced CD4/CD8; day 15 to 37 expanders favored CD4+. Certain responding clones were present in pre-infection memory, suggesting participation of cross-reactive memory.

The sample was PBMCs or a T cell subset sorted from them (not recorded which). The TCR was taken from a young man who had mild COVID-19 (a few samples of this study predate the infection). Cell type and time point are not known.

CDR3 nucleotide sequence: TGTGCCAGCAGCCAAGATCAGGGCGGGGGTTCCTCCTACAATGAGCAGTTCTTC. Translating it yields CASSQDQGGGSSYNEQFF. The chain has TRBV4-2 and TRBJ2-1; 7 bases line up with TRBD2. This CDR3 has 18 residues. Germline trimming cut 0 bases from V and 0 bases from J; bases unmatched to any gene: 8. Germline loops: CDR1 LGHNA, CDR2 YNFKEQ.